This TCR beta chain was sequenced for a study of cytomegalovirus exposure and HLA in healthy donors. General observations from the study: Some V segments could not be told apart, so they were left out, TRBV6-2 and TRBV6-3 among them.

It was with 60 Vbeta and 13 Jbeta primers that the PCR ran. Using immunoSEQ multiplex PCR, the repertoire was profiled, and TCRdb retains in-frame clones only, with some absent. The sample has about 110,000 clones, about 80% seen once. The junction had 5 bases not matched to a gene; V was cut back by 3 bases and J by 5 bases. The germline CDR1 and CDR2 sequences are KGHSH and LQKENI. The CDR3 extends over 14 amino acids. For this clone: Its antigen is currently unknown.

The receptor comes from a woman aged 50 to 65 in good health and CMV-seropositive. This chain uses TRBV18 with TRBJ1-1, with 8 bases lining up with TRBD1. Sequencing used PBMCs. CDR3 protein: CASSPTGAGTEAFF. The CDR3 coding sequence is TGTGCCAGCTCACCGACAGGGGCTGGTACTGAAGCTTTCTTT.